Below, 23 T cell receptor beta chains from the same sample are listed, as sequenced in a study of T cell repertoires in cytomegalovirus infection. MiXCR, applied by TCRdb to the reads, yields one record per CDR3 protein. The sample consists of about 140,000 distinct CDR3 sequences, 5.5% to 8% of them appearing once. The sample comprised PBMCs. These receptors originate from a human donor in good health (CMV status not recorded). Some clones in this sample may be carry-over from other donors' samples.

This clonotype came up a few times. The chain combines TRBV6-1 with TRBJ2-1; D gene unclear. Germline V gene data show CDR1 as MNHNS and CDR2 as SASEGT. The CDR3 has 14 amino acids. The ends were cut back, 6 bases at V and 4 bases at J, with 13 bases in the middle. CDR3 bases: TGTGCCAGCAGACGCCCAGATGATTACAATGAGCAGTTCTTC. Amino acid sequence: CASRRPDDYNEQFF.

This clonotype was recorded a few times. The chain combines TRBV5-6 with TRBJ2-2, with D possibly being TRBD1 (6 bases). This CDR3 spans 14 amino acids. Germline V gene data show CDR1 as SGHDT and CDR2 as YYEEEE. Trimming took off 7 bases at V and 2 bases at J, with 12 bases between the two ends. CDR3 residues: CASADSGNTGELFF. Here the CDR3 DNA reads TGTGCCAGCGCGGACAGCGGCAACACCGGGGAGCTGTTTTTT.

This clonotype was recorded at least ten times. This chain links TRBV7-8 with TRBJ2-7; D call uncertain. The CDR3 runs to 13 residues. The germline V gene has CDR1 SGHVS and CDR2 FQNEAQ. V was shortened by 2 bases and J by 1 base, with 6 bases between the two germline ends. CDR3 sequence: CASSLRLSYEQYF. CDR3 in DNA: TGTGCCAGCAGCTTAAGGTTATCCTACGAGCAGTACTTC.

This clonotype was seen repeatedly, ten times or more. The J gene is TRBJ2-1, the V gene TRBV7-8; tentative D call: TRBD2 (5 bases). Germline CDR1 SGHVS, CDR2 FQNEAQ. V dropped 0 bases and J dropped 7 bases, with 16 bases sitting between them. The CDR3 loop spans 16 amino acids. Here the CDR3 reads CASSLALAYDTNEQFF. The DNA for the CDR3 is TGTGCCAGCAGCTTAGCCCTAGCCTACGACACTAATGAGCAGTTCTTC. The full variable domain, rest sourced from reference TRBV7-8 and TRBJ2-1, is GAGVSQSPRYKVAKRGQDVALRCDPISGHVSLFWYQQALGQGPEFLTYFQNEAQLDKSGLPSDRFFAERPEGSVSTLKIQRTQQEDSAVYLCASSLALAYDTNEQFFGPGTRLTVL.

This clonotype was detected many times. The chain combines TRBV6-1 with TRBJ2-2; 9 nucleotides match TRBD2. The CDR3 sequence is 20 residues long. CDR1 and CDR2 from the germline V gene are MNHNS and SASEGT. Losses at the gene ends were 4 bases for V and 5 bases for J; bases not matched to a gene: 20. CDR3 protein: CASSVEKIGGGARGTGELFF. In DNA form, the CDR3 reads TGTGCCAGCAGTGTTGAAAAGATCGGCGGGGGGGCCCGTGGGACCGGGGAGCTGTTTTTT.

V and J are TRBV4-2 and TRBJ1-1; no firm D call. V lost 4 bases and J lost 1, with 10 bases in between. Germline V CDR1 and CDR2: LGHNA, YNFKEQ. The CDR3 is made up of 14 amino acids. The CDR3 nucleotides read TGTGCCAGCAGCCGCATGGGAGGGAACACTGAAGCTTTCTTT. Its translation: CASSRMGGNTEAFF.

The V call is TRBV4-2, the J call TRBJ2-3; 7 bases align to TRBD1. Germline V gives CDR1 LGHNA, CDR2 YNFKEQ. V lost 5 bases, J lost 5 bases, and 7 bases stayed unmatched. The CDR3 spans 14 residues. The CDR3 DNA is TGTGCCAGCAGCTCTGACAGGGAGAGAGATACGCAGTATTTT. Translating gives CASSSDRERDTQYF.

This clonotype was counted at least ten times. The chain combines TRBV28 with TRBJ1-5; TRBD1 matches at 9 bases. Per germline, CDR1 MDHEN and CDR2 SYDVKM. Trimming at V came to 5 bases and at J to 4 bases, leaving 6 bases not matched to a gene. The CDR3 has 15 amino acids. The CDR3 spells CASSIRGTGNQPQHF. The DNA of the CDR3 is TGTGCCAGCAGTATCCGAGGGACAGGGAATCAGCCCCAGCATTTT.

This clonotype was observed a few times. The rearrangement links TRBV19 to TRBJ2-3, with D perhaps given as TRBD1 or TRBD2 (5 bases each). Looked up from germline, CDR1 is LNHDA and CDR2 is SQIVND (reference sequence). V was shortened by 5 bases and J by 2 bases, with 11 bases between the two germline ends. The CDR3 is 14 residues long. The CDR3 DNA follows: TGTGCCAGTAGTGAGGGGTGGAACACAGATACGCAGTATTTT. Amino acid sequence: CASSEGWNTDTQYF.

This clonotype was seen ten or more times. The V gene is TRBV7-3, the J gene TRBJ1-2, with D possibly TRBD1 on 5 matching bases. From germline, CDR1 is SGHTA and CDR2 FQGTGA. The V end was cut by 5 bases, the J end by 8 bases, with 15 bases between. The CDR3 is 13 residues long. The DNA of the CDR3 is TGTGCCAGCAGCCAGGACATGGGGGTGGGCTACACCTTC. It codes for CASSQDMGVGYTF.

This chain uses TRBV15 with TRBJ2-1; D may correspond to TRBD1 or TRBD2 (5 bases each). The V and J ends lost 4 bases and 16 bases respectively, with 29 bases between them. There are 16 residues in the CDR3. The V gene's germline CDR1 is LNHNV and CDR2 YYDKDF (reference sequence). The CDR3: CATSIPPVDKGTSLFF. As DNA, the CDR3 is TGTGCCACCAGCATCCCACCGGTGGACAAGGGGACCAGCCTCTTCTTC.

This clonotype was detected only a few times. The V gene is TRBV2, the J gene TRBJ1-5; weak D call: TRBD1 (6 bases). Trimming left V 8 bases short and J 1 base short, with 15 bases between. This CDR3 region has 15 residues. Germline CDR1 is SNHLY and CDR2 is FYNNEI. The CDR3 sequence: CASCESRGSNQPQHF. CDR3 nucleotides: TGTGCCAGCTGCGAAAGCAGGGGAAGCAATCAGCCCCAGCATTTT.

This clonotype was counted at least ten times. The J gene is TRBJ2-5, the V gene TRBV19, with 9 bases fitting TRBD2. The length of the CDR3 is 16 residues. J was trimmed by 2 bases and V by 5 bases; bases with no gene match: 9. Germline CDR1 reads LNHDA; CDR2 reads SQIVND (reference sequence). The CDR3 spells CASSSIAGDEQETQYF. The CDR3 coding sequence is TGTGCCAGTAGTTCCATAGCGGGGGACGAGCAAGAGACCCAGTACTTC.

This clonotype was counted at least ten times. The V and J genes are TRBV25-1 and TRBJ2-7, with 11 bases matching TRBD1. V lost 8 bases to trimming and J lost 1 base; unmatched junction nucleotides: 10. CDR1 is MGHDK, CDR2 SYGVNS, per germline. CDR3 size: 16 residues. The CDR3 nucleotides read TGTGCCAGCCGGGCCGGGACAGGGGGGACTTCCTACGAGCAGTACTTC. This sequence encodes CASRAGTGGTSYEQYF.

This clonotype was observed many times. This rearrangement joins TRBV7-2 to TRBJ2-7; D is perhaps TRBD1 (5 bases). Trimming pared 1 base from V and 2 bases from J, leaving 6 bases between. The CDR3 spans 13 residues. CDR1 is SGHTA and CDR2 is FQGNSA in the germline V gene. The CDR3 here is CASSLETAYEQYF. CDR3 DNA: TGTGCCAGCAGCTTAGAGACAGCCTACGAGCAGTACTTC.

A word on this clonotype: Mismatch with germline at one junction end may stem from a read error. J is TRBJ2-3 and V is TRBV7-9; 10 nucleotides line up with TRBD2. Germline V gene sequence: CDR1 SEHNR, CDR2 FQNEAQ (reference sequence). This CDR3 has 16 residues. The CDR3 DNA follows: TGTGCCAGCAGTTCCTCTAGCGGGGGCGGTAAAGATACGCAGTATTTC. Protein: CASSSSSGGGKDTQYF.

In this sample, this clonotype turned up many times. The chain combines TRBV10-3 with TRBJ1-1, with D perhaps matching TRBD1 (6 bases). V was clipped by 7 bases and J by 3 bases, with 6 bases between them. Germline lookup yields CDR1 ENHRY and CDR2 SYGVKD. This CDR3 region has 11 residues. CDR3 in DNA: TGTGCCATCAAGGGGGACACTGAAGCTTTCTTT. The encoded protein is CAIKGDTEAFF.

This clonotype was seen at least ten times. The gene calls are TRBV29-1 and TRBJ2-6, with D uncertain. Per the germline V gene, CDR1 is SQVTM and CDR2 is ANQGSEA. V was cut by 6 bases and J by 0 bases, with 6 bases left in between. CDR3 length equals 13 residues. The CDR3: CSVRNSGANVLTF. CDR3 DNA: TGCAGCGTAAGGAACTCTGGGGCCAACGTCCTGACTTTC.

This clonotype was seen a handful of times. The chain joins TRBV18 to TRBJ2-1; 9 nucleotides line up with TRBD2. The germline V gene encodes CDR1 KGHSH and CDR2 LQKENI. The CDR3 sequence is 17 residues long. J gave up 2 bases and V 1 base, and 6 bases lay outside the gene matches. The CDR3 DNA is TGTGCCAGCTCACCACTCGTAGCGGGGGTACCCTACAATGAGCAGTTCTTC. It specifies CASSPLVAGVPYNEQFF. Complete variable domain (other parts from reference TRBV18 and TRBJ2-1): NAGVMQNPRHLVRRRGQEARLRCSPMKGHSHVYWYRQLPEEGLKFMVYLQKENIIDESGMPKERFSAEFPKEGPSILRIQQVVRGDSAAYFCASSPLVAGVPYNEQFFGPGTRLTVL.

This clonotype was recorded at least ten times. V is TRBV7-8 and J is TRBJ2-7; 9 nucleotides align to TRBD1. CDR1 and CDR2 (germline): SGHVS, FQNEAQ. J gave up 2 bases and V 4 bases, and 3 bases lay outside the gene matches. CDR3 length equals 14 residues. The CDR3, as DNA: TGTGCCAGCAGCTCTGGGACAGGGACCTACGAGCAGTACTTC. Its translation is CASSSGTGTYEQYF.

With respect to this clonotype: A much larger clonotype is one base distant, so this may be a read error. The chain recombines TRBV7-2 with TRBJ1-2; 10 bases agree with TRBD1. The CDR3 length is 15 residues. V was clipped by 5 bases and J by 5 bases; unmatched bases: 8. From germline, CDR1 is SGHTA and CDR2 FQGNSA. The CDR3 region has the DNA TGTGCCAGCAGCCCCGGGACAGGGGAGGTTTATGGCTACACCTTC. Amino acids: CASSPGTGEVYGYTF.

In its sample, this clonotype was seen a few times. This rearrangement joins TRBV7-9 to TRBJ1-5; no definite D call. V lost 1 base to trimming and J lost 7 bases, with 8 bases between them. The germline gives CDR1 SEHNR, CDR2 FQNEAQ (reference sequence). This CDR3 has 13 residues. CDR3 in amino acids: CASSLGRAQPQHF. DNA of the CDR3: TGTGCCAGCAGCTTAGGGAGGGCACAGCCCCAGCATTTT.

This clonotype was seen ten or more times. The chain is built from TRBV28 and TRBJ1-2; TRBD1 is a possible D gene (6 bases). The CDR3 is made up of 13 amino acids. Germline lookup yields CDR1 MDHEN and CDR2 SYDVKM. The V and J ends lost 6 bases and 4 bases respectively, with 12 bases between them. CDR3 region: CASSQDRPYGYTF. CDR3 nucleotides: TGTGCCAGCAGCCAAGACAGGCCCTATGGCTACACCTTC.